This entry features one TCR beta chain sequence. Which antigen it targets is not known. It has no much larger one-base neighbor in the sample; base qualities were not kept. This entry is derived from a study of cytomegalovirus exposure and HLA in healthy donors (dated by TCRdb to 2015 to 2018). As for the study more broadly: In an earlier analysis of approximately 640 of the donors, less than 350 Gb of sequence data and roughly 100 million unique TCR beta sequences from about 190 million T cells were reported. Approximately 310 gigabases of sequencing data and approximately 91 million unique TCR sequences made up an early release that covered 640 HLA-typed donors. Of the roughly 400 genotyped donors, 81% were placed in the genetic ancestry cluster associated with self-reported Caucasian donors. The study aimed to test whether signatures of past pathogen exposure could be identified by cataloging public T cell receptors. Using immunosequencing, the study profiled T cell repertoires from around 670 subjects and related those repertoires to cytomegalovirus serostatus. In addition to the first cohort of around 670 subjects, a separate validation cohort of approximately 110 different subjects was used. To predict cytomegalovirus infection status, the study combined high-throughput TCR immunosequencing, statistical association of individual TCRs with disease status, and machine learning. To study patterns of TCR occurrence, a later analysis re-analyzed previously published TCR beta repertoires from 700 or so donors and added high-resolution HLA genotyping. In the later analysis, no new phenotypic data were used to find candidate immune exposures; instead, reliance was placed on TCR beta sequences and their occurrence across donors. An earlier analysis of 587 of the donors used high-throughput TCR beta sequencing to judge whether each TCR beta V gene segment behaved as functional or pseudogenic. Donor age, sex, ethnicity and CMV serostatus were compiled together with the repertoire data. A later genetic analysis took genome-wide SNP genotypes for about three fifths of the roughly 670 donors and used that subset as a discovery cohort. All discovery cohort repertoires had been generated using a single sequencing platform. HLA typing included class I and class II loci at four-digit resolution. The number of donors typed differed by locus, with about 629-640 for A, B, C, DRB1 and DQB1, roughly 520 for DQA1, about 610 for DPA1, and some 440 for DPB1. Roughly 5 DR-DQ haplotypes were treated as single units for association and clustering because of strong linkage in the cohort. Among 300 to 500 genotyped donors of the cohort, an average of roughly 230,000 unique TCR beta nucleotide sequences was sequenced per donor, of which 15% to 20% were non-productive.

The cohort was made up of approximately 670 healthy bone marrow donors. At the time of sampling, all cohort members were nominally healthy, though unrecorded immune exposures were likely present. The donor was CMV seronegative and belonged to the group of over 300 seronegative cohort members. A peripheral blood sample was collected from each donor, and TCR beta sequencing was performed on peripheral blood mononuclear cells. The Qiagen DNeasy Blood Extraction Kit was used to extract genomic DNA from the blood cell samples. From its cysteine to its phenylalanine, the CDR3 spans 14 amino acids. Only the CDR3 region is kept as DNA, spanning 42 bases read in frame from base 1. From a lookup of the germline V gene, CDR1 and CDR2 are MDHEN and SYDVKM. Trimming at the junction amounts to 5 bases on V and 1 base on J, and the germline ends lie 9 bases apart. Libraries were constructed by the immunoSEQ multiplex PCR assay. For the multiplex PCR, a mixture combining 60 forward primers for TCR Vbeta segments and 13 reverse primers for TCR Jbeta segments was used. A multiplex PCR assay on genomic DNA amplified the CDR3 region of rearranged TCR beta genes. Amplified TCR beta libraries were sequenced as 87-base-pair reads on the Illumina HiSeq System. For the original study's pipeline: In a later analysis, around 80 million unique TCR beta chains were counted across the 500 to 850 repertoires, and roughly 10 million of these chains were shared by at least two donors. Raw reads were error-corrected and collapsed into unique sequences by a nearest-neighbor algorithm in which closely related sequences were merged to remove PCR and sequencing errors. CDR3 sequences were aligned to IMGT reference sequences to assign V, D and J gene segments. Each retained sequence needed at least a six-nucleotide match to both a V gene segment and a J gene segment. Rearrangements were called productive when the CDR3 lacked stop codons and stayed in frame with V and J; all others were non-productive. Following IMGT convention, CDR3 was defined as the stretch from the second conserved V-encoded cysteine to the conserved J-encoded phenylalanine. The earlier analysis of about 590 of the donors excluded sequences that lacked an unambiguous match to a single V gene segment. An earlier analysis of 587 of the donors classified V segments as functional when productive rearrangements were above 56.7% and as segregating when the standard deviation between donors was above 5%. To diagnose cytomegalovirus status from the catalog of TCR beta chain sequences, a statistical classification framework was built. A later analysis assigned V and J genes by comparing TCR nucleotide sequences with IMGT/GENE-DB human TR gene sequences. The TCRdist pipeline was used in a later analysis to assign CDR3 sequences and most-parsimonious VDJ recombination scenarios. A later analysis defined each TCR beta chain by its CDR3 amino acid sequence plus V-gene family, and excluded reads lacking a unique V-gene family. As a way to deal with suspected cross-contamination and a sequencing artifact, a later analysis dropped 592 nucleotide sequences that were highly shared and had low generation probability. In a later analysis, a clonal expansion index for each public chain was calculated from normalized within-repertoire ranks of inferred template counts. In a later analysis, generation probabilities were computed using a VDJ recombination model fitted to out-of-frame rearrangements, and the results were checked against IGoR. A later analysis scored TCR-TCR, TCR-HLA and TCR-CMV co-occurrence with hypergeometric tests, applying a repertoire-size bias correction to TCR pairs. A later analysis estimated false discovery rates by permuting HLA or CMV assignments 20 times. In a later analysis, co-occurring TCRs were grouped using DBSCAN, and TCRdist sequence similarity was added for clustering within HLA-allele-positive subsets. Co-occurrence clustering excluded repertoires with fewer than 30,000 or more than 120,000 public chains, plus five with anomalous nucleotide sharing. Sourced from immuneACCESS, this table was stored by TCRdb with only in-frame sequences that have V and J called. A share of the clones is absent; for the studies checked, an unresolved V gene accounts for under half, and the remainder has no known explanation. The V and J calls and clone size are taken from that table; D and trimming were inferred from the DNA. The sample has about 120,000 clones on record, more than 75% of them singletons. Of the sample, 1.5% is held by the ten largest clones.

The study at large found these results: An association between a missense DCLRE1C variant and V-gene and J-gene trimming of TCR beta chains was found in a later genetic analysis and replicated in an independent cohort. Correlated functional status among segregating V segments might be attributable to linkage disequilibrium, but an unknown experimental factor could not be ruled out. In a later analysis, HLA-associated TCR beta chains were found to be more clonally expanded and to have lower generation probabilities than equally common non-associated chains. Most TCR sequences were seen in very few donors, while some public TCRs were found in many individuals. Three of the identified cytomegalovirus-associated TCR beta chains were confirmed in vitro to be specific for cytomegalovirus antigens. According to a later analysis, parvovirus B19, influenza, CMV and Epstein-Barr virus appeared linked to several top co-occurrence clusters. At a false discovery rate of 0.05, a later analysis linked around 17,000 TCR beta sequences to specific HLA alleles. A later analysis found that most CMV-associated TCR beta chains appeared HLA-restricted, with HLA associations seemingly driven largely by CMV exposure. Because HLA typing was unavailable for some donors at each locus, only the typed subset was used in association tests. In an earlier analysis of about 550 of the donors, most TCR beta V segments were observed in productive rearrangements about 90% or about 30% of the time, broadly matching IMGT annotations. Some IMGT-functional V segments, including TRBV6-2 and TRBV6-3, could not be distinguished by the 87-base-pair reads and were therefore excluded. Because counts were too low, under 20 rarely observed V segments, including chromosome 9 orphons, were left out of the earlier analysis of 587 of the donors. A further reported finding was that TCR beta sequences accurately predicted the HLA-A and HLA-B alleles for most subjects in the first cohort. In this cohort, only TCR beta chains were sequenced, and detectable features were limited by the absence of alpha or paired-chain data. Assigning TCR associations to individual alleles was difficult when HLA alleles, especially DR and DQ, strongly co-occurred. Compared with the 666-donor mean, donors in an Asian-associated ancestry cluster had fewer N-insertions in productive TCRs, according to a later genetic analysis. A cluster of highly shared sequence variants was judged likely to be a technical artifact of the sequencing pipeline. CMV serostatus was the only immune exposure information available for the cohort. A total of 150 to 200 TCR beta chains were listed by the study as associated with cytomegalovirus. In a later analysis, TCR association rates were found to vary across HLA loci, with the most associated TCRs seen for DRB1 alleles and the fewest for HLA-C alleles. The classifier was reported to diagnose cytomegalovirus status with high specificity and sensitivity in both the original cohort and the validation cohort. The authors suggested that the approach could potentially be generalized to other disease states and immunological phenotypes. The presence/absence analyses assumed that sequencing depth was roughly uniform across donors, and that assumption may not be true.

The sequenced material came from PBMCs. The V gene is TRBV28 and the J gene is TRBJ1-5, with the D gene not confidently named. The receptor's source is a female donor in good health and CMV-seronegative. The CDR3 region has the sequence CASSILLSNQPQHF. The nucleotide sequence is given as TGTGCCAGCAGTATTTTACTGAGCAATCAGCCCCAGCATTTT.